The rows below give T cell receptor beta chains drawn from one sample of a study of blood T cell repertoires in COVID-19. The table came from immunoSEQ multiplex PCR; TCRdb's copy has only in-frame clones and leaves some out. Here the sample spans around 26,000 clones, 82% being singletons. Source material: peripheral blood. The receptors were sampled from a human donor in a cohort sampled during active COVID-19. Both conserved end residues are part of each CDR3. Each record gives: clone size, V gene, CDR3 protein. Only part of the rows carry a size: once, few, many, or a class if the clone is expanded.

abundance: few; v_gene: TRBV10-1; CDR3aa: CASSDLTSGTLSYNEQFF
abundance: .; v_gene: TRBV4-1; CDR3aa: CASSRVQNSDEKLFF
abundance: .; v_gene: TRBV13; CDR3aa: CASSLGASGASETQYF
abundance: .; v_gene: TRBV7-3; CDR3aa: CASSLSGGQYNEQFF
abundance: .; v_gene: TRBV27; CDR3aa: CASRPAGGTEAFF
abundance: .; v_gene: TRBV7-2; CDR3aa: CASSFQGSTYEQYF
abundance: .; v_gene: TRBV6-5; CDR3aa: CASSPGFWGNQPQHF
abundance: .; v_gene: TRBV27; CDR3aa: CASSHGLAGENEQFF
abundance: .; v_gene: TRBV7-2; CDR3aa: CASSTENRYGYTF
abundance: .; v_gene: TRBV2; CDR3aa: CASSGLIRDNPYEQYF
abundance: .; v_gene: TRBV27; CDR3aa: CASSLLGPPSGNTIYF
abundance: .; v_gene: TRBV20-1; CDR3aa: CSASGLAGGTSYNEQFF
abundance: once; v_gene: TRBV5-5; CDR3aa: CASSPSGVLETQYF
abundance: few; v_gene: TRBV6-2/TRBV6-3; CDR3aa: CASSYSGRGLQPQHF
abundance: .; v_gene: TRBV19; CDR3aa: CASSINRSPLHF
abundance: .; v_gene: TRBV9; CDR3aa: CASSYRDGSGPQHF
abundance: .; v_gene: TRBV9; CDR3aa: CASRGGGSGNTIYF
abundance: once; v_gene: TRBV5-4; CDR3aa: CASSHSLAVTLETQYF
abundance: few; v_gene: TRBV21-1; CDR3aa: CASSKEGGPGEQYF
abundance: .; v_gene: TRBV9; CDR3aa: CASSPRTGTTGELFF
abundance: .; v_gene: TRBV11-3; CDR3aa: CASSPHGAPTDTQYF
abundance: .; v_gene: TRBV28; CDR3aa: CASNLGTRVWEQYF
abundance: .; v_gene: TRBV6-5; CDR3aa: CASSPRGSLSYEQYF
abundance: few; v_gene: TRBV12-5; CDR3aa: CASAASSGGTGELFF
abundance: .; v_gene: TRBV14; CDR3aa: CASRLTSTDTQYF
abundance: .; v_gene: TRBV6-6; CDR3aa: CASRPLAGGGDTQYF
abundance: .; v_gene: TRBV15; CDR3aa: CATSKTEITNTGELFF
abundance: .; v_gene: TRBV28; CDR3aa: CASSSPQGLVGEQYF
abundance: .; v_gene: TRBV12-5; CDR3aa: CASYRGRWKEQYF
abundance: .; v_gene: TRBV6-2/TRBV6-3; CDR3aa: CASSPGQALGNTEAFF
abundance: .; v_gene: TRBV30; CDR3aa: CAWRPERYTEAFF
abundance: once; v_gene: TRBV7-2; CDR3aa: CASSLRDSGFSGNTIYF
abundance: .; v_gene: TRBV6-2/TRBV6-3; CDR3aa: CASSYPGQGATGELFF
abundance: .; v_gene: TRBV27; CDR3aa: CASSDRDRDVTGTSGSYEQYF
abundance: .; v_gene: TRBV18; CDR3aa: CASSPRVGEQYF
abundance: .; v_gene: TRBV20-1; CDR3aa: CSASGTGVQPQHF
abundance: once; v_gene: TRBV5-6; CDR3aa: CASSPGQSYGYTF
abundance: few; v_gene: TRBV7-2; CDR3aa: CASSLGSRGGSPLHF
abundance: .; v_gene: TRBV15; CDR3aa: CATSQGGGTGANVLTF